This T cell receptor (beta chain) was sequenced for a study of T cell responses to AZD1222 COVID-19 vaccine. Study outcomes and limitations: CD4 TCRs linked to vaccination spanned spike, dominating at 160-218 and 743-854. The donor cohort was predominantly white British with a female majority, and clonal diversity may have been underestimated. Repertoire samples came only from after the peak T cell response.

Profiled with immunoSEQ multiplex PCR; TCRdb holds only in-frame clones, not every one. The sample consists of about 140,000 clones, roughly 89% of them appearing once. Germline lookup yields CDR1 SGHTA and CDR2 FQGNSA. This CDR3 comprises 15 residues. V dropped 8 bases and J dropped 2 bases, with 19 bases sitting between them. The table lists this clone with a count of one. The antigen is undetermined. The source material was peripheral blood, sampled 28 days after the second AZD1222 dose. The chain uses TRBV7-2 and TRBJ2-7, with D tentatively TRBD2 (6 bases). This sequence originates from an adult who received the AZD1222 COVID-19 vaccine. CDR3 nucleotide sequence: TGTGCCAGCCGGTCGGGCGGGGATAGGCCCTACGAGCAGTACTTC. Translation gives CASRSGGDRPYEQYF.